The T cell receptor (beta chain) described here comes from a study of cytomegalovirus exposure and HLA in healthy donors. About this clone: The antigen remains undetermined.

General observations from the study: TCR beta chains numbering some 160 were designated cytomegalovirus-associated.

Repertoires were generated with immunoSEQ multiplex PCR, while TCRdb's copy carries only in-frame clones and drops some. The sample includes roughly 250,000 clones, 90% of them seen just once. The CDR3 spans 15 residues. V was clipped by 4 bases and J by 6 bases; unmatched bases: 6. The germline V gene has CDR1 SGDLS and CDR2 YYNGEE. This TCR was sampled from a woman aged 18-29 years in good health and CMV-seronegative. What was sequenced was PBMCs. The rearrangement uses TRBV9 and TRBJ1-4; TRBD1 matches 10 bases. For the CDR3, the DNA is TGTGCCAGCAGCCCCCGCGGGACAGGGGATGAAAAACTGTTTTTT. The encoded protein is CASSPRGTGDEKLFF.